This entry features one TCR beta chain sequence. Its target is unknown. The data originate from a study of shared clonotypes between healthy human individuals. Unmatched junction bases numbered 10, after V lost 6 bases and J lost 2 bases. The germline CDR1 and CDR2 sequences are MGHDK and SYGVNS. The CDR3 runs to 16 residues. The authors ran the assay at deep level. Sorted subsets were amplified in replicate PCRs using around 200 ng DNA, about 30,000 T cell genomes. Assay used: immunoSEQ multiplex PCR; TCRdb lists only in-frame clones, some missing. The sample has about 1.5 million clones; about 96% are singletons. Whole-study results and caveats: Across subsets, estimated richness was generally greater for naive than for memory populations. For naive CD4 cells, approximately 4.8% of clonotypes were shared across a handful of donors.

J is TRBJ2-3 and V is TRBV25-1, with 8 bases that match TRBD2. This TCR derives from a man in his thirties or forties in good health. The sample taken for sequencing was naive CD4+ T cells sorted from blood. Subset: CD45RA+ positively selected. In nucleotides, the CDR3 is TGTGCCAGCAGACTCGGAGCGGGAGAGCCCACAGATACGCAGTATTTT. It specifies CASRLGAGEPTDTQYF.